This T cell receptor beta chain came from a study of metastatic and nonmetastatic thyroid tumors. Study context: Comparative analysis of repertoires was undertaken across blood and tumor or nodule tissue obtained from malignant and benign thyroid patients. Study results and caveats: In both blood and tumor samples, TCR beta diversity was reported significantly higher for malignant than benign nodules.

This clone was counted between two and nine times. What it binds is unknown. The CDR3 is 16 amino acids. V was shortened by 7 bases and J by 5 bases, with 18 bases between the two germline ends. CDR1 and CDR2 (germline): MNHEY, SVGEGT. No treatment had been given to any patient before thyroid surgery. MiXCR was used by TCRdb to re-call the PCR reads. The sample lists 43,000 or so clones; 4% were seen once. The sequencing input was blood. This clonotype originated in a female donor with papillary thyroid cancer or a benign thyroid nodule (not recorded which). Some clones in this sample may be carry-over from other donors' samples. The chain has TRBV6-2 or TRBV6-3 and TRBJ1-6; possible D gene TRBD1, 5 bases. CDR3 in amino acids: CASKPSGAADNSPLHF. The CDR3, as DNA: TGTGCCAGCAAACCTAGTGGGGCAGCCGATAATTCACCCCTCCACTTT.